The 9 T cell receptor beta chains below were found in one sample sequenced in a study of Ad26.COV2.S vaccination and SARS-CoV-2 variants. Treatment in this sample: 15 to 20 received Ad26.COV2.S at low or high dose, single or two shots; roughly 5 received placebo; per-sample allocation not given. Sampling was performed 63 days after the first vaccine or placebo injection. Data came from immunoSEQ multiplex PCR; TCRdb stores just in-frame clones and leaves some out. The sample has a few hundred thousand clones; approximately 87% are singletons. Material: peripheral blood, obtained in a trial of Ad26.COV2.S vaccine versus placebo. The source is a person between 18 and 65 years old who received the Ad26.COV2.S COVID-19 vaccine or a placebo.

This chain links TRBV11-2 with TRBJ2-4, with 9 nucleotides matching TRBD2. The CDR3 length is 17 residues. Germline V gene sequence: CDR1 SGHAT, CDR2 FQNNGV. The V gene end was trimmed by 1 base and the J gene end by 4 bases; junction bases not matched to a gene: 8. CDR3: CASSLGVLAGSKNIQYF. In nucleotides, the CDR3 is TGTGCCAGCAGCTTAGGCGTCCTAGCGGGGTCGAAAAACATTCAGTACTTC.

This rearrangement joins TRBV6-4 to TRBJ2-4; 8 bases align to TRBD1. The CDR3 consists of 15 residues. Germline V gene lookup returns CDR1 MRHNA and CDR2 SNTAGT. Trimming took 4 bases from V and 4 from J; bases not matched to a gene: 6. The DNA of the CDR3 is TGTGCCAGCAGTGCCCCTTGGGACAGGAAAAACATTCAGTACTTC. It translates to CASSAPWDRKNIQYF.

The rearrangement links TRBV18 to TRBJ1-4; the D is unclear. Germline V CDR1 and CDR2: KGHSH, LQKENI. The CDR3 covers 14 residues. V lost 4 bases and J lost 5, with 11 bases in between. CDR3 protein: CASSLSRGNEKLFF. CDR3 DNA: TGTGCCAGCTCACTATCTAGAGGCAATGAAAAACTGTTTTTT.

A note on this clone: The sample has other DNA sequences that encode this CDR3 too. The rearrangement links TRBV2 to TRBJ1-1; D uncertain. The CDR3 runs to 14 residues. Trimming removed 6 bases at V and 0 bases at J, with 11 bases between. Germline V gene sequence: CDR1 SNHLY, CDR2 FYNNEI. The CDR3 region is CASRGGQMNTEAFF. The CDR3, as DNA: TGTGCCAGCAGGGGAGGGCAGATGAACACTGAAGCTTTCTTT.

The chain combines TRBV7-2 with TRBJ2-5, with 8 bases fitting TRBD2. V lost 5 bases, J lost 1 base, and 6 bases stayed unmatched. The CDR3 is 15 amino acids. CDR1 is SGHTA, CDR2 FQGNSA, per germline. The CDR3 loop reads CASSPVAGSQETQYF. In DNA, the CDR3 is TGTGCCAGCAGCCCAGTAGCGGGATCCCAAGAGACCCAGTACTTC. Full variable domain (outside the CDR3, taken from reference TRBV7-2 and TRBJ2-5): GAGVSQSPSNKVTEKGKDVELRCDPISGHTALYWYRQSLGQGLEFLIYFQGNSAPDKSGLPSDRFSAERTGGSVSTLTIQRTQQEDSAVYLCASSPVAGSQETQYFGPGTRLLVL.

The chain employs TRBV5-1 and TRBJ2-3; 10 positions match TRBD2. Germline V gene sequence: CDR1 SGHRS, CDR2 YFSETQ. V lost 6 bases, J lost 5 bases, and 9 bases stayed unmatched. This CDR3 is 15 amino acids long. The CDR3 reads CASTLAGAGGDTQYF. The CDR3 DNA sequence: TGCGCCAGCACCCTAGCGGGGGCGGGAGGAGATACGCAGTATTTT.

The chain joins TRBV19 to TRBJ1-1; D perhaps matches TRBD1 (6 bases). The CDR3 has 11 amino acids. Germline CDR1 and CDR2: LNHDA and SQIVND (reference sequence). The ends were cut back, 4 bases at V and 11 bases at J, with 11 bases in the middle. In DNA, the CDR3 is TGTGCCAGTAGTAACAGGGTAGGGGCTTTCTTT. Protein product: CASSNRVGAFF.

The chain recombines TRBV6-5 with TRBJ1-5; D is possibly TRBD1 (5 bases). The germline gives CDR1 MNHEY, CDR2 SVGAGI. The CDR3 is 15 amino acids. The germline V and J ends were trimmed by 6 bases and 2 bases, with 14 bases remaining between them. The CDR3 sequence: CASRPGFLGNQPQHF. The CDR3 bases are TGTGCCAGCAGGCCAGGGTTTTTAGGCAATCAGCCCCAGCATTTT.

The chain uses TRBV10-3 and TRBJ2-7, with TRBD2 matching over 11 bases. The trim removed 6 bases at V and 3 bases at J, leaving 7 bases unmatched. The CDR3 totals 15 residues. Germline V gene lookup returns CDR1 ENHRY and CDR2 SYGVKD. CDR3 sequence: CAISPLAGGSYEQYF. CDR3 sequence (DNA): TGTGCCATCAGCCCCCTAGCGGGGGGCAGCTACGAGCAGTACTTC.